This T cell receptor (beta chain) was captured by sequencing in a study of OX40 agonist ivuxolimab in advanced cancers. The overall study: Dose-escalation patients had hepatocellular carcinoma, melanoma, renal cell or head and neck cancer. Two cutaneous melanoma patients and one hepatocellular carcinoma patient, three in all, had partial responses.

The repertoire was sequenced with immunoSEQ multiplex PCR; TCRdb's copy has only in-frame clones and lacks some. Among some 38,000 clones listed, roughly nine tenths were seen once. The V gene's germline CDR1 is MNHEY and CDR2 SMNVEV (reference sequence). V was trimmed by 3 bases and J by 2 bases, leaving 8 bases between them. The CDR3 consists of 13 residues. The sample was CD4+ or CD8+ T cells sorted from blood, taken in a trial of the OX40 agonist ivuxolimab. The rearrangement joins TRBV27 to TRBJ2-7, with a tentative D call TRBD1 (6 bases). The clonotype comes from an adult with an advanced solid tumor such as melanoma, head and neck, liver or kidney cancer. Written as DNA, the CDR3 is TGTGCCAGCAGTTTTCCAGGGGCCTACGAGCAGTACTTC. Translation gives CASSFPGAYEQYF.